Listed below are T cell receptor beta chains from one sample, sequenced in a study of identical twins. One entry per CDR3 protein results from TCRdb running MiXCR on the 5' RACE reads. This sample carries around 960,000 distinct CDR3 sequences, approximately 13% of them seen once, and the ten largest clones take about 1.6%. The data were also submitted as part of a second study, on yellow fever vaccine responses in identical twins.

Sequenced: PBMCs. The receptors stem from a woman aged 18-29 years in good health. Each CDR3 is given with its conserved first and last residue. A D gene is named only where the DNA matches it firmly. Clone size appears in some rows only: once, few, many, or a class for an expanded clone.

J	size	V	D	CDR3	DNA
TRBJ2-3	.	TRBV20-1	.	CSAPLGGPTDTQYF	TGCAGTGCTCCCTTAGGGGGACCCACAGATACGCAGTATTTT
TRBJ1-2	.	TRBV10-2	.	CASSEDQGRNYGYTF	TGCGCCAGCAGTGAGGATCAGGGCCGTAACTATGGCTACACCTTC
TRBJ1-5	few	TRBV6-5	.	CASSYSSQGQPQHF	TGTGCCAGCAGTTACTCGTCCCAGGGCCAGCCCCAGCATTTT
TRBJ1-1	few	TRBV29-1	.	CSVVPLQGIVTEAFF	TGCAGCGTTGTCCCCCTACAGGGAATTGTCACTGAAGCTTTCTTT
TRBJ2-7	.	TRBV20-1	.	CSASVLGGDRDEQYF	TGCAGTGCTTCGGTCCTAGGAGGGGATCGGGACGAGCAGTACTTC
TRBJ2-3	many	TRBV20-1	.	CSASPSQRTDTQYF	TGCAGTGCTAGTCCCAGCCAAAGAACAGATACGCAGTATTTT
TRBJ2-5	.	TRBV6-5	.	CASSYSKGGTKQETQYF	TGTGCCAGCAGTTACTCCAAGGGGGGGACAAAGCAAGAGACCCAGTACTTC
TRBJ2-1	few	TRBV27	.	CASGRGPNEQFF	TGTGCCAGCGGGCGTGGGCCGAATGAGCAGTTCTTC
TRBJ2-3	few	TRBV3-1	.	CASSHAGGASTDTQYF	TGTGCCAGCAGCCACGCCGGGGGCGCAAGCACAGATACGCAGTATTTT
TRBJ2-3	.	TRBV13	.	CASSSRDGGPNTDTQYF	TGTGCCAGCAGCTCCCGCGACGGGGGGCCGAACACAGATACGCAGTATTTT
TRBJ1-5	once	TRBV5-6	.	CASSSHVVWWGWSQPQHF	TGTGCCAGCAGCTCGCATGTAGTGTGGTGGGGTTGGAGTCAGCCCCAGCATTTT
TRBJ2-7	.	TRBV5-1	TRBD2	CASTPSGMWEQYF	TGCGCCAGCACTCCTAGCGGGATGTGGGAGCAGTACTTC
TRBJ2-3	few	TRBV4-1	.	CASSLAGGRKMADTQYF	TGCGCCAGCAGCCTCGCCGGGGGCAGGAAGATGGCAGATACGCAGTATTTT
TRBJ2-3	few	TRBV6-1	TRBD1	CASSEGHGQGPSDTQYF	TGTGCCAGCAGTGAAGGACATGGACAGGGCCCCTCAGATACGCAGTATTTT
TRBJ1-1	many	TRBV6-5	TRBD1	CASRQGTTEAFF	TGTGCCAGTAGACAGGGGACCACTGAAGCTTTCTTT
TRBJ1-5	.	TRBV6-1	.	CASSEQGSGNQPQHF	TGTGCCAGCAGTGAACAGGGGAGCGGCAATCAGCCCCAGCATTTT
TRBJ2-1	.	TRBV12-3/TRBV12-4	.	CASSNKDHEQFF	TGTGCCAGCAGTAACAAAGACCATGAGCAGTTCTTC
TRBJ1-1	.	TRBV7-8	.	CASSPSGAGWMNTEAFF	TGTGCCAGCAGCCCCTCTGGGGCAGGGTGGATGAACACTGAAGCTTTCTTT
TRBJ2-7	few	TRBV4-1	.	CASSQAADGTYEQYF	TGCGCCAGCAGCCAGGCGGCGGACGGAACCTACGAGCAGTACTTC
TRBJ1-6	few	TRBV6-1	TRBD1	CASRIDLQGANSPLHF	TGTGCCAGCAGAATAGACCTACAGGGGGCTAATTCACCCCTCCACTTT
TRBJ2-3	few	TRBV5-1	TRBD2	CASSLAGTSGETDTQYF	TGCGCCAGCAGCTTGGCCGGGACTAGCGGGGAAACAGATACGCAGTATTTT
TRBJ1-2	many	TRBV5-4	TRBD1	CASSFPDRSGGYTF	TGTGCCAGCAGCTTCCCGGACAGGAGCGGGGGCTACACCTTC
TRBJ2-3	few	TRBV15	TRBD2	CATSRGGRGESTDTQYF	TGTGCCACCAGCAGAGGGGGCCGGGGGGAGAGCACAGATACGCAGTATTTT
TRBJ1-1	.	TRBV20-1	.	CSARGALNTEAFF	TGCAGTGCTAGGGGGGCCCTGAACACTGAAGCTTTCTTT
TRBJ1-1	many	TRBV20-1	.	CSARDGTMNTEAFF	TGCAGTGCTAGGGACGGGACCATGAACACTGAAGCTTTCTTT
TRBJ2-3	few	TRBV5-1	.	CASSPLGGGYTDTQYF	TGCGCCAGCAGCCCCCTTGGAGGGGGTTACACAGATACGCAGTATTTT